The present entry profiles one TCR beta chain with its context. This sample is drawn from a study of blood T cell repertoires in COVID-19. Overall study context: PBMCs, B-cell-depleted T cells, or T cells provided the cDNA or gDNA that made up the material.

The V end lost 1 base, the J end lost 2 bases, and 17 bases lay between the germline ends. This CDR3 comprises 18 residues. The germline V gene has CDR1 KGHDR and CDR2 SFDVKD. Original handling: Amplification from reference gene primers served as the basis for estimated nucleated cell counts. Produced via immunoSEQ multiplex PCR; TCRdb's table is partial and in-frame only. D and trimming come from the DNA, and the V and J calls and clone size come from that table. The sample lists approximately 440,000 clones, about 92% seen once, with about 0.57% in the top ten. Self-reported history from a screening survey and questionnaire set each donor's cohort.

This TCR was recovered from a man younger than 35 who had recovered from COVID-19. Material for sequencing was PBMCs or T cells enriched from blood (not recorded which). V is TRBV24-1 and J is TRBJ1-3; no clear D gene. The DNA for the CDR3 is TGTGCCACCAGTGATTTAACAGAAAGGGAGAAAGCTGGAAACACCATATATTTT. As protein: CATSDLTEREKAGNTIYF.